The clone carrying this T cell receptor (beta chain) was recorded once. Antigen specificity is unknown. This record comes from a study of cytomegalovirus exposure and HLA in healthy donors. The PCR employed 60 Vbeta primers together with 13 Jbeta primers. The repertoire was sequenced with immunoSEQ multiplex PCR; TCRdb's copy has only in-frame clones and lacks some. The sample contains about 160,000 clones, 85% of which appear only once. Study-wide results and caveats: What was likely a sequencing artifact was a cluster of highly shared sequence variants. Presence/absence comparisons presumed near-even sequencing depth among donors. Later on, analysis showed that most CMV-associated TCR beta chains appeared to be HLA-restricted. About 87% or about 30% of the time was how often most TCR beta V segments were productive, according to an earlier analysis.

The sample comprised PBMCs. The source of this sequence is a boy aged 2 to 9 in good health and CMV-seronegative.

CDR3 protein: CASSSRDFNQPQHF. The CDR3 bases are TGTGCCAGCAGCTCCCGGGACTTCAATCAGCCCCAGCATTTT. This chain joins TRBV7-2 and TRBJ1-5; TRBD1 is a possible D gene (5 bases). V was shortened by 4 bases and J by 3 bases, with 10 bases between the two germline ends. This CDR3 has 14 residues. Germline V gives CDR1 SGHTA, CDR2 FQGNSA.